These T cell receptor beta chains were read from a single sample in a study of response to subunit inactivated influenza vaccine. One entry per CDR3 protein, called by TCRdb with MiXCR from the RT-PCR reads. The sample records around 570,000 distinct CDR3 sequences, roughly 8.2% being singletons. The sequences come from PBMCs from blood, collected about 24 months after vaccination. These receptors were collected from a man in his fifties or sixties who received an inactivated influenza vaccine. CDR3s include the opening cysteine and the closing phenylalanine or tryptophan.

>TRBV3-1
CASSRPGTGGYTF
>TRBV11-1
CASSHGGQEGDPTNYGYTF
>TRBV4-2
CASSQDPSGGARDTQYF
>TRBV3-1
CASSRSQKTSYEQYF
>TRBV4-3
CASGKRGGNEQFF
>TRBV20-1
CSARDSRPLLAGNGETQYF
>TRBV6-5
CASSYGGPSEKLFF
>TRBV5-1
CASSLVGLSSYEQYF
>TRBV12-3/TRBV12-4
CASSSSGGGAVYVTQYF
>TRBV28
CASSPGRGWGEKLFF
>TRBV28
CASSRLTGLAGGRNEQFF
>TRBV11-2
CASSHTRLAGTDTQYF
>TRBV10-3
CAISDPSGGEETQYF
>TRBV12-3/TRBV12-4
CASSFSTTLHF
>TRBV6-2/TRBV6-3
CASNRNPAAINYGYTF
>TRBV11-2
CASSLDLWGNIQYF
>TRBV5-5
CASSSFAGDGYTF
>TRBV4-1
CASSRKARAGGPDYEQYF
>TRBV3-1
CASSIRDRGNGYTF
>TRBV6-5
CASSYSTGGETQYF
>TRBV18
CASSPGLAGVFEQFF
>TRBV7-9
CASSLGDEAFF
>TRBV12-3/TRBV12-4
CASSEGSGNTIYF
>TRBV29-1
CSVRDRLQETQYF
>TRBV11-2
CASSQISGPADTQYF
>TRBV20-1
CSARDFRNYSYEQYF
>TRBV7-8
CASSPRGAYSYEQYF
>TRBV15
CATSRPYGGQSTGELFF
>TRBV30
CAWSPTGRGEAFF
>TRBV28
CASTPGSEYNEQFF